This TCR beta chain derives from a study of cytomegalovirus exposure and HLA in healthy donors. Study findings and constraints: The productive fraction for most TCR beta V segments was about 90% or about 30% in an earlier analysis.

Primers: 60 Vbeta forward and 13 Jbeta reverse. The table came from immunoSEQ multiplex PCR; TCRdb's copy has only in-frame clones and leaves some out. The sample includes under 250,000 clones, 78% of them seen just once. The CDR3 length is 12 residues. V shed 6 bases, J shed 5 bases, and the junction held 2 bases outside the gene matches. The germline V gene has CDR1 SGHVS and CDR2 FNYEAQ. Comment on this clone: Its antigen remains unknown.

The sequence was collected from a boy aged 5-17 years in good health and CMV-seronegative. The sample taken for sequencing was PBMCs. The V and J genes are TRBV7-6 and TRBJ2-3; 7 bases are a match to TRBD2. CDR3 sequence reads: CASSPSGDTQYF. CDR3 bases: TGTGCCAGCAGTCCTAGCGGAGATACGCAGTATTTT.